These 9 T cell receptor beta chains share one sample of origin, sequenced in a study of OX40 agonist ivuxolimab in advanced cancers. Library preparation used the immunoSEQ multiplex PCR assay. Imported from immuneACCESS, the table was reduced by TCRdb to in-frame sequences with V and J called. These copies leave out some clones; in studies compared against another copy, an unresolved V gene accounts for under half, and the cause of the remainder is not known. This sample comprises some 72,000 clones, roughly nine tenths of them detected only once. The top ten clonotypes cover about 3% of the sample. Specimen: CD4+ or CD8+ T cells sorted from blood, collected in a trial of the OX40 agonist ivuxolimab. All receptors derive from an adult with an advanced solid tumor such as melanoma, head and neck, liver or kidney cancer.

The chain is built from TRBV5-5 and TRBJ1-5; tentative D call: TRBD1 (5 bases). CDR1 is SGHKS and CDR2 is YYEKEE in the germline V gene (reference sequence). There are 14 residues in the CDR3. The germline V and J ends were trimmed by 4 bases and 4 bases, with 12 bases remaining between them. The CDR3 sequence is CASSPGLQNQPQHF. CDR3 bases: TGTGCCAGCAGCCCGGGACTTCAAAATCAGCCCCAGCATTTT. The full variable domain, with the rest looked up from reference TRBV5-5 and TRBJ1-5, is DAGVTQSPTHLIKTRGQQVTLRCSPISGHKSVSWYQQVLGQGPQFIFQYYEKEERGRGNFPDRFSARQFPNYSSELNVNALLLGDSALYLCASSPGLQNQPQHFGDGTRLSIL.

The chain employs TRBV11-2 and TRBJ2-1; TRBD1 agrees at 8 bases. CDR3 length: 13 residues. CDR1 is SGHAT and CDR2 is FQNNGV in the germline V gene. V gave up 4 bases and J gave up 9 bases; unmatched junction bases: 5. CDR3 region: CASSSGQGGEQFF. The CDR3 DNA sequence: TGTGCCAGCAGCTCCGGACAGGGCGGTGAGCAGTTCTTC. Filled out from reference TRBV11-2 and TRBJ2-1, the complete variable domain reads EAGVAQSPRYKIIEKRQSVAFWCNPISGHATLYWYQQILGQGPKLLIQFQNNGVVDDSQLPKDRFSAERLKGVDSTLKIQPAKLEDSAVYLCASSSGQGGEQFFGPGTRLTVL.

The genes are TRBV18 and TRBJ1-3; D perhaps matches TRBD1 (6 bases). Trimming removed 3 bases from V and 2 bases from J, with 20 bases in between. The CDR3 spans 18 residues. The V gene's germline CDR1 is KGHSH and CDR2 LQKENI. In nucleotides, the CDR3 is TGTGCCAGCTCACCCCAGAGGGGGGGCCGCGGAGCTGGAAACACCATATATTTT. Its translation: CASSPQRGGRGAGNTIYF.

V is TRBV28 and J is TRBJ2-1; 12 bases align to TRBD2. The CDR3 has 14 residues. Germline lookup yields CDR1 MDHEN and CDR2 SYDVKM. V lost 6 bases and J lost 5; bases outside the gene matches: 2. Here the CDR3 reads CASSLAGGDNEQFF. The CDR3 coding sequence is TGTGCCAGCAGCCTAGCGGGAGGGGACAATGAGCAGTTCTTC.

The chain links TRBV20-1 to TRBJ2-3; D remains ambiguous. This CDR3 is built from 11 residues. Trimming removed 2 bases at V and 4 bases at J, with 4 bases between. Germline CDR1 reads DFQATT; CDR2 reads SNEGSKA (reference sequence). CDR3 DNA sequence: TGCAGTGCTAGATTAGCAGATACGCAGTATTTT. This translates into CSARLADTQYF.

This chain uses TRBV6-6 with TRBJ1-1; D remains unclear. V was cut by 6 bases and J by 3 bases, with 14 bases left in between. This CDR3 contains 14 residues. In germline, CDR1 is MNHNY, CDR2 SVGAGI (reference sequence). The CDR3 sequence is CASRTPVLDTEAFF. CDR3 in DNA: TGTGCCAGCAGGACTCCAGTCCTGGACACTGAAGCTTTCTTT.

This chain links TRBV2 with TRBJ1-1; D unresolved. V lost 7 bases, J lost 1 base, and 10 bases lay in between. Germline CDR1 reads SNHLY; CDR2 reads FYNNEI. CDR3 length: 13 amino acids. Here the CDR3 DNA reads TGTGCCAGCACCCTGTCACAGAACACTGAAGCTTTCTTT. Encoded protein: CASTLSQNTEAFF.

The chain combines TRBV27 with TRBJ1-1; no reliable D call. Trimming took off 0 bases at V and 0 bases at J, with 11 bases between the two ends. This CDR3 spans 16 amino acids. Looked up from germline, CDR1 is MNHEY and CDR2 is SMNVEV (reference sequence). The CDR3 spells CASSLSMGEVNTEAFF. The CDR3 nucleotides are TGTGCCAGCAGTTTATCGATGGGTGAGGTGAACACTGAAGCTTTCTTT.

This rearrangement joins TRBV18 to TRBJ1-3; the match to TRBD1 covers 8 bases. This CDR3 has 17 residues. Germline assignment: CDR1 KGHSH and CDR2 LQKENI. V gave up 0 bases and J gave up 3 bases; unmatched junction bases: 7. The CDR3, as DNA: TGTGCCAGCTCACCACCGTCAGGGGGCGCGTTTGGAAACACCATATATTTT. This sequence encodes CASSPPSGGAFGNTIYF.